This T cell receptor (beta chain) came from a study of CD8 T cells in Susac syndrome. Reverse transcription of roughly 0.5 to 1 ug RNA was carried out with random hexamers. Across 54 Vbeta and 13 Jbeta, TCR beta CDR3 was amplified with immunoSEQ multiplex PCR. TCRdb reprocessed the immunoSEQ multiplex PCR reads via MiXCR and lists one record per CDR3 protein. Of roughly 150,000 distinct CDR3 sequences listed, around 95% are singletons. The length of the CDR3 is 14 residues. Looked up from germline, CDR1 is SGHAT and CDR2 is FQDESV (reference sequence). The ends were cut back, 3 bases at V and 7 bases at J, with 14 bases in the middle.

The V call is TRBV11-1, the J call TRBJ2-3, with D possibly being TRBD1 (6 bases). This TCR was recovered from a human donor with multiple sclerosis. Material: CD8+ T cells from PBMCs. The CDR3 nucleotides read TGTGCCAGCAGCTTTTCCGGGACAAGACATACGCAGTATTTT. Translated, it gives CASSFSGTRHTQYF.